A selection of T cell receptor beta chains follows, all from one sample in a study of Ad26.COV2.S vaccination and SARS-CoV-2 variants. Sequencing was performed with immunoSEQ multiplex PCR; in TCRdb, only in-frame clones are kept and a portion is missing. This sample carries over 400,000 clones, roughly 87% of them seen once, and the ten largest clones take roughly 4%. This specimen was peripheral blood, taken in a trial of Ad26.COV2.S vaccine versus placebo. The receptors come from a person between 18 and 60 years old who received the Ad26.COV2.S COVID-19 vaccine or a placebo. Both conserved end residues are part of each CDR3. The order of the fields is V gene, J gene, D gene, clone size, CDR3 protein, CDR3 DNA. D genes are given only for firm matches. Not all rows give a size; the values are once, few, many and, for expanded clones, a class.

TRBV5-6,TRBJ1-6,-,once,CASSLARGGNSPLHF,TGTGCCAGCAGCTTGGCTCGTGGGGGGAATTCACCCCTCCACTTT
TRBV15,TRBJ2-1,TRBD1,-,CATSRTRQGWLSHEQFF,TGTGCCACCAGCAGAACTCGACAGGGATGGCTGAGTCATGAGCAGTTCTTC
TRBV4-2,TRBJ2-1,-,-,CASSQALVNEQFF,TGTGCCAGCAGCCAAGCCTTGGTCAATGAGCAGTTCTTC
TRBV7-9,TRBJ2-1,-,-,CASSLGSGRRYNEQFF,TGTGCCAGCAGCTTAGGGAGCGGAAGGAGGTACAATGAGCAGTTCTTC
TRBV29-1,TRBJ1-2,-,-,CSVVGGDGYTF,TGCAGCGTTGTAGGGGGGGATGGCTACACCTTC
TRBV18,TRBJ2-5,TRBD2,-,CASSPATGTSDEETQYF,TGTGCCAGCTCCCCTGCGACCGGGACTAGCGACGAAGAGACCCAGTACTTC
TRBV10-3,TRBJ2-1,TRBD1,-,CAISESRGTGQFF,TGTGCCATCAGTGAGTCGAGAGGGACAGGGCAGTTCTTC
TRBV28,TRBJ2-5,TRBD2,-,CASSLPRGLAGQETQYF,TGTGCCAGCAGTTTACCCCGGGGACTAGCGGGGCAAGAGACCCAGTACTTC
TRBV6-1,TRBJ1-4,-,-,CASSDLGRLNEKLFF,TGTGCCAGCAGTGACCTGGGACGGCTTAATGAAAAACTGTTTTTT
TRBV2,TRBJ2-3,-,once,CASSRDFNTDTQYF,TGTGCCAGCAGCCGGGACTTTAACACAGATACGCAGTATTTT
TRBV4-1,TRBJ2-7,TRBD2,-,CASSLGLAPYEQYF,TGCGCCAGCAGCCTGGGACTAGCGCCCTACGAGCAGTACTTC